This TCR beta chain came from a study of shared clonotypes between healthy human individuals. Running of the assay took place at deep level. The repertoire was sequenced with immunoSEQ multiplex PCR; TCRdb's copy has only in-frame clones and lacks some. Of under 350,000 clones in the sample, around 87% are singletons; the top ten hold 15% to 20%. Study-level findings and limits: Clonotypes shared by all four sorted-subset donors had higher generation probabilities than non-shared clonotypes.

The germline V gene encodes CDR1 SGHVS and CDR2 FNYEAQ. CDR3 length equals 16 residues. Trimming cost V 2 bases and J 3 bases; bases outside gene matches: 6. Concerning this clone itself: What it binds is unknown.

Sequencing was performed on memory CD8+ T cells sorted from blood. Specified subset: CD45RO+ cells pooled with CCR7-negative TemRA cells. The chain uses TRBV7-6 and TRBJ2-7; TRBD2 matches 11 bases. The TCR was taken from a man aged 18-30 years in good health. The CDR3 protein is CASSLLRTSGFYEQYF. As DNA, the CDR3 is TGTGCCAGCAGCTTATTAAGGACTAGCGGGTTCTACGAGCAGTACTTC. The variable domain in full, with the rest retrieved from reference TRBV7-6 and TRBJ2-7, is GAGVSQSPRYKVTKRGQDVALRCDPISGHVSLYWYRQALGQGPEFLTYFNYEAQQDKSGLPNDRFSAERPEGSISTLTIQRTEQRDSAMYRCASSLLRTSGFYEQYFGPGTRLTVT.